This entry concerns a single TCR beta chain. Its antigen remains unidentified. The record has no base qualities; no much larger clone is one base away. The data stem from a study of glioma-infiltrating T cells after dendritic cell vaccination (dated by TCRdb to 2016 to 2017). As for the study more broadly: The cohort included approximately 15 glioblastoma patients drawn from Phase I and II dendritic cell vaccination trials, of whom 9 were newly diagnosed and 6 had recurrent disease. Tumor-infiltrating lymphocyte content was quantified and tumor and blood repertoires were compared in dendritic cell-vaccinated glioblastoma patients by deep sequencing of TCR beta CDR3 regions. Each patient was given three intradermal dendritic cell vaccine injections, spaced two weeks apart, in the arm below the axilla. To make the vaccine, monocyte-derived dendritic cells were cultured for seven days with IL-4 and GM-CSF and then pulsed overnight with autologous tumor lysate. Between about 2002 and 2013, the patients were given dendritic cell vaccination pulsed with autologous tumor lysate. Survival after dendritic cell vaccination was correlated with TCR sequencing metrics, including TIL content and tumor-blood repertoire overlap. Overall results and qualifications from the work: Higher estimated pretreatment TIL content predicted longer time to progression and overall survival after dendritic cell vaccination. The cohort was small and heterogeneous, with few patients having full blood and tumor sets and even fewer initial-recurrent tumor pairs. The TCR overlap response model with three groups was called speculative and said to need prospective validation. TCR clonality showed no direct relationship with survival, which suggests that a diverse polyclonal response may be important.

The immunoSEQ assay amplified TCRB CDR3 regions from roughly 2 micrograms of genomic DNA, or from all available DNA when less than that amount was available. For multiplex PCR, 60 forward primers for TCR V beta segments and 13 reverse primers for J beta segments were used. Synthetic control templates were spiked into each sample at limiting dilution to estimate reads per starting template. The Illumina HiSeq System generated 87 bp sequencing reads. The paper's data handling went like this. To remove PCR and sequencing errors, closely related sequences were merged with a nearest neighbor algorithm. TCR overlap was defined as the percentage of unique tumor TCR beta sequences that were also found in the peripheral blood of the same patient. TCRdb obtained this table from immuneACCESS and retained in-frame rearrangements with V and J assigned. These tables miss some clones; where compared with another copy, unresolved V genes account for less than half of the shortfall, and the remainder is unexplained. V, J and clone size reflect that table, while D and trimming were determined from the DNA. Counted in this sample were about 30,000 clones; more than 85% of them appeared once. Of the sample, over 2% falls within the top ten clones.

Patients were selected for having adequate residual fresh-frozen tumor tissue and more than two years of available survival data. None of the glioblastoma patients carried an isocitrate dehydrogenase mutation, although molecular status otherwise varied. PBMC collection took place before vaccination, two weeks after the third vaccination, and at tumor progression if progression occurred. Genomic DNA was extracted with the Qiagen DNeasy Blood extraction Kit. For this chain, trimming is 2 bases at the V end and 10 bases at the J end, and the number of junction bases without a gene match is 9. CDR1 is given as SGHAT and CDR2 as FQNNGV, both from the germline V gene. The CDR3 numbers 14 residues from cysteine through phenylalanine. The DNA shown is the 42-base CDR3, in frame from base 1.

The source was blood, collected before dendritic cell vaccination. This receptor was taken from a human donor with glioblastoma. The chain was built from TRBV11-2 and TRBJ1-1, with TRBD1 identical over 8 junction bases. The nucleotides are TGTGCCAGCAGCTTACAGGGGGCGGACTTGAGAGCTTTCTTT. This sequence encodes CASSLQGADLRAFF.